This entry lists 26 T cell receptor beta chains sequenced from one sample in a study of shared clonotypes between healthy human individuals. The naive CD8 fraction comprised CD45RO-negative cells positively selected for CCR7 and excluded terminally differentiated effector memory CD45RA+ cells. Using immunoSEQ multiplex PCR, the repertoire was profiled, and TCRdb retains in-frame clones only, with some absent. The sample has about 2 million clones, over 85% seen once. Sequences were obtained from naive CD8+ T cells sorted from blood. These receptors came from a man younger than 35 in good health.

This chain joins TRBV9 and TRBJ1-4, with TRBD1 matching 7 bases. The germline V gene encodes CDR1 SGDLS and CDR2 YYNGEE. The length of the CDR3 is 15 residues. V gave up 3 bases and J gave up 2 bases; unmatched junction bases: 4. The CDR3 here is CASSEGGETNEKLFF. DNA for the CDR3: TGTGCCAGCAGCGAAGGGGGCGAGACTAATGAAAAACTGTTTTTT.

This chain links TRBV4-1 with TRBJ1-2; D is perhaps TRBD1 (6 bases). The CDR3 totals 14 residues. Trimming took 1 base from V and 4 from J, leaving 10 bases between them. The germline V gene has CDR1 MGHRA and CDR2 YSYEKL. The CDR3 nucleotides are TGCGCCAGCAGCCAAGTCGGACAGCCCTATGGCTACACCTTC. As protein: CASSQVGQPYGYTF.

Details on this clone: Other DNA variants within this sample encode the same CDR3. This chain links TRBV28 with TRBJ2-7; 8 bases are a match to TRBD1. After removal of 6 bases from V and 0 bases from J, the junction contained 4 bases not matched to a gene. The CDR3 consists of 14 residues. Germline CDR1 and CDR2: MDHEN and SYDVKM. Here the CDR3 DNA reads TGTGCCAGCAGACAAACAGGGGGCTCCTACGAGCAGTACTTC. It encodes CASRQTGGSYEQYF.

The gene calls are TRBV4-1 and TRBJ1-5; the D is unclear. The V and J ends lost 3 bases and 1 base respectively, with 10 bases between them. CDR3 length equals 15 residues. Germline loops: CDR1 MGHRA, CDR2 YSYEKL. The CDR3 region has the DNA TGCGCCAGCAGCCATAAACTTATGAGCAATCAGCCCCAGCATTTT. This translates into CASSHKLMSNQPQHF.

The chain is built from TRBV29-1 and TRBJ2-5; no reliable D call. The germline CDR1 and CDR2 sequences are SQVTM and ANQGSEA. Trimming cost V 7 bases and J 1 base, with 13 bases left between them. This CDR3 comprises 13 residues. The CDR3 sequence is CSAQPGVQETQYF. CDR3 coding DNA: TGCAGCGCCCAACCCGGTGTCCAAGAGACCCAGTACTTC.

V gene TRBV5-6 combines with J gene TRBJ2-2; tentatively, D is TRBD2 (5 bases). V was clipped by 2 bases and J by 7 bases, with 9 bases between them. The CDR3 is 13 amino acids. Per germline, CDR1 SGHDT and CDR2 YYEEEE. CDR3 DNA sequence: TGTGCCAGCAGCTTCCCAGGACTCGGGGAGCTGTTTTTT. This sequence encodes CASSFPGLGELFF.

With respect to this clone: The same CDR3 also results from other DNA sequences found in this sample. The V call is TRBV28, the J call TRBJ2-5; 13 nucleotides match TRBD2. CDR1 is MDHEN, CDR2 SYDVKM, per germline. J gave up 2 bases and V 3 bases, and 6 bases lay outside the gene matches. CDR3 length: 17 residues. The CDR3 loop is CASSFSLAGGYQETQYF. CDR3 sequence (DNA): TGTGCCAGCAGTTTTTCACTAGCGGGGGGGTATCAAGAGACCCAGTACTTC. Based on the CDR3 plus reference TRBV28 and TRBJ2-5, the full variable domain is DVKVTQSSRYLVKRTGEKVFLECVQDMDHENMFWYRQDPGLGLRLIYFSYDVKMKEKGDIPEGYSVSREKKERFSLILESASTNQTSMYLCASSFSLAGGYQETQYFGPGTRLLVL.

The rearrangement joins TRBV12-5 to TRBJ2-3; no reliable D call. Germline CDR1 LGHNT, CDR2 FRNRAP. The CDR3 is 12 amino acids. Trimming pared 1 base from V and 4 bases from J, leaving 3 bases between. The CDR3 protein is CASGLGPDTQYF. The CDR3 DNA reads TGTGCTAGTGGTTTGGGCCCAGATACGCAGTATTTT.

The chain links TRBV6-6 to TRBJ1-6; D perhaps matches TRBD1 (5 bases). The V end was cut by 6 bases, the J end by 1 base, with 10 bases between. This CDR3 is 15 amino acids long. Germline assignment: CDR1 MNHNY and CDR2 SVGAGI (reference sequence). CDR3 bases: TGTGCCAGCAGCCCAGGGCCTTCCTATAATTCACCCCTCCACTTT. It translates to CASSPGPSYNSPLHF.

The rearrangement joins TRBV29-1 to TRBJ2-1, with TRBD1 identical over 11 bases. The CDR3 runs to 15 residues. Germline V CDR1 and CDR2: SQVTM, ANQGSEA. Losses at the gene ends were 3 bases for V and 10 bases for J; bases not matched to a gene: 11. The CDR3 region has the DNA TGCAGCGTTGAGACATCCGGGACAGGGGGTATAGAGCAGTTCTTC. Residues: CSVETSGTGGIEQFF.

This rearrangement joins TRBV9 to TRBJ2-1; TRBD2 agrees at 7 bases. CDR3 length: 12 amino acids. Trimming removed 5 bases from V and 7 bases from J; junction bases left unmatched: 3. From germline, CDR1 is SGDLS and CDR2 YYNGEE. The CDR3 spells CASSGRENEQFF. Written as DNA, the CDR3 is TGTGCCAGCAGTGGGAGGGAGAATGAGCAGTTCTTC.

The chain has TRBV7-9 and TRBJ2-5; D is unclear. V was shortened by 2 bases and J by 2 bases, with 15 bases between the two germline ends. Germline V gives CDR1 SEHNR, CDR2 FQNEAQ (reference sequence). The CDR3 spans 16 residues. The CDR3 spells CASSLLWASAQETQYF. The CDR3 nucleotides read TGTGCCAGCAGCTTATTATGGGCCAGCGCACAAGAGACCCAGTACTTC.

The chain recombines TRBV4-1 with TRBJ2-5, with 8 positions matching TRBD2. The length of the CDR3 is 16 residues. V lost 1 base to trimming and J lost 2 bases; unmatched junction nucleotides: 6. The germline V gene has CDR1 MGHRA and CDR2 YSYEKL. CDR3 region: CASSQGPAGEQETQYF. CDR3 in DNA: TGCGCCAGCAGCCAAGGCCCAGCGGGGGAGCAAGAGACCCAGTACTTC.

The rearrangement uses TRBV5-1 and TRBJ1-2; possible D gene TRBD1, 6 bases. CDR3 size: 16 residues. With 4 bases removed from V and 4 bases from J, the gap between germline ends came to 20 bases. Germline lookup yields CDR1 SGHRS and CDR2 YFSETQ. CDR3 sequence reads: CASSGGQIREGYGYTF. DNA for the CDR3: TGCGCCAGCAGCGGGGGCCAGATCAGGGAGGGCTATGGCTACACCTTC.

This rearrangement joins TRBV13 to TRBJ2-5; possibly TRBD1 for D (6 bases). Trimming stripped 3 bases from V and 1 base from J, with 12 bases between. The CDR3 consists of 15 residues. Germline V lookup: CDR1 PRHDT, CDR2 FYEKMQ (reference sequence). The DNA for the CDR3 is TGTGCCAGCAGCTTGACAGGCAGCCCCCAAGAGACCCAGTACTTC. It is translated as CASSLTGSPQETQYF.

V and J are TRBV28 and TRBJ2-4, with 7 bases fitting TRBD1. This CDR3 is 16 amino acids long. Per the germline V gene, CDR1 is MDHEN and CDR2 is SYDVKM. With 2 bases clipped from V and 2 bases from J, the junction kept 6 bases outside the gene matches. CDR3 DNA: TGTGCCAGCAGTTTAACACCGACAGGGACCAAAAACATTCAGTACTTC. This codes for CASSLTPTGTKNIQYF.

Comments on this clone: Other DNA variants within this sample encode the same CDR3. The rearrangement links TRBV27 to TRBJ2-7; 7 positions agree with TRBD2. Germline CDR1 reads MNHEY; CDR2 reads SMNVEV (reference sequence). V shed 5 bases, J shed 3 bases, and the junction held 13 bases outside the gene matches. The length of the CDR3 is 16 residues. CDR3 protein: CASSPSGGALSYEQYF. CDR3 in DNA: TGTGCCAGCAGTCCCTCGGGGGGAGCTTTGAGCTACGAGCAGTACTTC.

This chain uses TRBV28 with TRBJ1-1, with a tentative D call TRBD1 (6 bases). With 2 bases removed from V and 5 bases from J, the gap between germline ends came to 12 bases. The CDR3 runs to 14 residues. The germline V gene has CDR1 MDHEN and CDR2 SYDVKM. The CDR3 reads CASSLRGARTEAFF. In DNA, the CDR3 is TGTGCCAGCAGTTTAAGGGGGGCCCGGACTGAAGCTTTCTTT.

V usage is TRBV5-6 and J usage is TRBJ1-3; D not certain. V was pared by 0 bases and J by 4 bases, with 5 bases between. This CDR3 spans 13 amino acids. Germline V gives CDR1 SGHDT, CDR2 YYEEEE. The CDR3 sequence: CASSLAIGNTIYF. The CDR3 DNA sequence: TGTGCCAGCAGCTTGGCCATCGGAAACACCATATATTTT.

The chain recombines TRBV11-2 with TRBJ1-4; D is ambiguous. The CDR3 runs 17 residues. Germline lookup yields CDR1 SGHAT and CDR2 FQNNGV. V lost 0 bases and J 3 bases, leaving 14 bases between the germline ends. CDR3 region: CASSLDRTVLANEKLFF. The CDR3 DNA follows: TGTGCCAGCAGCTTAGATCGGACGGTGCTGGCTAATGAAAAACTGTTTTTT.

V is TRBV7-2 and J is TRBJ1-6, with unresolved D. Trimming stripped 2 bases from V and 4 bases from J, with 6 bases between. CDR1 is SGHTA, CDR2 FQGNSA, per germline. This CDR3 comprises 14 residues. Here the CDR3 DNA reads TGTGCCAGCAGCTTAAGGGTGTATAATTCACCCCTCCACTTT. Translated: CASSLRVYNSPLHF.

The V gene is TRBV11-2, the J gene TRBJ1-2, with a tentative D call TRBD1 (6 bases). Per germline, CDR1 SGHAT and CDR2 FQNNGV. This CDR3 is built from 15 residues. V was trimmed by 1 base and J by 8 bases, leaving 17 bases between them. The CDR3 here is CASSLGRGVLSGYTF. CDR3 bases: TGTGCCAGCAGCTTAGGGAGGGGGGTTCTCAGCGGCTACACCTTC.

J is TRBJ1-5 and V is TRBV5-6; D remains unclear. The CDR3 has 15 amino acids. Germline CDR1 SGHDT, CDR2 YYEEEE. With 0 bases removed from V and 0 bases from J, the gap between germline ends came to 7 bases. The CDR3 DNA reads TGTGCCAGCAGCTTGGGGACTCCTAGCAATCAGCCCCAGCATTTT. This sequence encodes CASSLGTPSNQPQHF.

The V gene is TRBV11-1, the J gene TRBJ2-2; 10 bases are shared with TRBD1. Looked up from germline, CDR1 is SGHAT and CDR2 is FQDESV (reference sequence). This CDR3 has 17 residues. V lost 0 bases to trimming and J lost 5 bases; unmatched junction nucleotides: 6. CDR3 DNA: TGTGCCAGCAGCTTAGCATCGGTGGGACAGGGGACCGGGGAGCTGTTTTTT. As protein: CASSLASVGQGTGELFF.

This clone was picked up one time. V is TRBV7-6 and J is TRBJ1-2, with D tentatively TRBD1 (5 bases). The CDR3 loop spans 13 amino acids. Per the germline V gene, CDR1 is SGHVS and CDR2 is FNYEAQ. V was pared by 5 bases and J by 3 bases, with 10 bases between. The CDR3 coding sequence is TGTGCCAGCAGCGCGACAGTCTACTATGGCTACACCTTC. This codes for CASSATVYYGYTF.

V and J are TRBV30 and TRBJ2-5; D may be TRBD2 (6 bases). Trimming left V 3 bases short and J 4 bases short, with 12 bases between. The CDR3 length is 13 residues. Per the germline V gene, CDR1 is GTSNPN and CDR2 is SVGIG (reference sequence). This chain's CDR3 is CAWSFGSRETQYF. The CDR3 bases are TGTGCCTGGAGCTTCGGGAGTAGAGAGACCCAGTACTTC.